Below are 25 T cell receptor beta chains sequenced from a single sample in a study of blood T cell repertoires in COVID-19. This table comes from immunoSEQ multiplex PCR, and its TCRdb copy is limited to in-frame clones, with some not included. The profile shows approximately 97,000 clones, around 85% of them singletons. Sequencing input: peripheral blood. All receptors come from a human donor in a cohort sampled during active COVID-19.

V usage is TRBV7-9 and J usage is TRBJ1-5; D is perhaps TRBD1 (6 bases). V was shortened by 8 bases and J by 6 bases, with 20 bases between the two germline ends. The germline V gene has CDR1 SEHNR and CDR2 FQNEAQ (reference sequence). CDR3 length equals 15 residues. CDR3 bases: TGTGCCAGCCAACTGGACGGGGGGGCAGGTCAGCCCCAGCATTTT. This gives the protein CASQLDGGAGQPQHF.

The rearrangement uses TRBV7-3 and TRBJ2-3; 8 nucleotides agree with TRBD2. This CDR3 has 14 amino acids. CDR1 SGHTA and CDR2 FQGTGA come from the germline V gene. J gave up 4 bases and V 6 bases, and 6 bases lay outside the gene matches. The CDR3 spells CASSSGAGADTQYF. CDR3 bases: TGTGCCAGCAGTAGCGGAGCGGGAGCAGATACGCAGTATTTT.

The chain uses TRBV6-5 and TRBJ1-2; D is perhaps TRBD1 (5 bases). The CDR3 runs to 14 residues. Germline values: CDR1 MNHEY, CDR2 SVGAGI. The V gene lost 6 bases and the J gene lost 3 bases, with 14 bases spanning the gap. The CDR3, as DNA: TGTGCCAGCAGCATCCGTAGACAGTACTATGGCTACACCTTC. It codes for CASSIRRQYYGYTF.

This clone was seen a few times. The chain couples TRBV2 to TRBJ1-1; maybe TRBD1 (5 bases). V lost 3 bases, J lost 3 bases, and 11 bases lay in between. The V gene's germline CDR1 is SNHLY and CDR2 FYNNEI. This CDR3 spans 14 amino acids. The CDR3 is CASSDTTAYTEAFF. CDR3 nucleotide sequence: TGTGCCAGCAGTGACACGACAGCGTACACTGAAGCTTTCTTT.

The chain employs TRBV18 and TRBJ2-1; 7 positions match TRBD1. With V trimmed by 1 base and J by 4 bases, 7 bases remained unmatched. CDR1 is KGHSH, CDR2 LQKENI, per germline. The CDR3 runs to 16 residues. The CDR3 DNA reads as TGTGCCAGCTCACCACGGGACAGCTCCATATACAATGAGCAGTTCTTC. Protein sequence: CASSPRDSSIYNEQFF.

The gene calls are TRBV2 and TRBJ2-1; 10 bases line up with TRBD2. Unmatched junction bases numbered 17, after V lost 8 bases and J lost 7 bases. The CDR3 is 17 amino acids. Per the germline V gene, CDR1 is SNHLY and CDR2 is FYNNEI. DNA for the CDR3: TGTGCCAGCCCACGAAGAACACTACTAGCGGGATTTAATGAGCAGTTCTTC. Protein product: CASPRRTLLAGFNEQFF.

V usage is TRBV7-6 and J usage is TRBJ2-3; possible D gene TRBD2, 5 bases. Looked up from germline, CDR1 is SGHVS and CDR2 is FNYEAQ. CDR3 size: 12 residues. V lost 5 bases and J lost 9, with 12 bases in between. In DNA form, the CDR3 reads TGTGCCAGCAGCCTCCCCGGGGAGACGCAGTATTTT. Translated, it gives CASSLPGETQYF.

The CDR3 loop is CASSFGGARGNEKLFF. CDR3 coding DNA: TGTGCCAGCAGTTTTGGCGGAGCCCGGGGTAATGAAAAACTGTTTTTT. This rearrangement joins TRBV28 to TRBJ1-4; no clear D. The V gene's germline CDR1 is MDHEN and CDR2 SYDVKM. Trimming took off 3 bases at V and 4 bases at J, with 15 bases between the two ends. This CDR3 spans 16 amino acids.

The V and J genes are TRBV10-3 and TRBJ2-3; 7 bases fit TRBD2. Germline values: CDR1 ENHRY, CDR2 SYGVKD. Unmatched junction bases numbered 14, after V lost 6 bases and J lost 2 bases. The CDR3 is made up of 17 amino acids. The CDR3 nucleotides read TGTGCCATCAGCCCCCTGGGGGGGATGACCAACACAGATACGCAGTATTTT. It translates to CAISPLGGMTNTDTQYF.

The rearrangement joins TRBV4-3 to TRBJ2-5; 7 bases are shared with TRBD1. The CDR3 has 15 residues. Looked up from germline, CDR1 is LGHNA and CDR2 is YSLEER. The trim removed 1 base at V and 5 bases at J, leaving 7 bases unmatched. The DNA for the CDR3 is TGCGCCAGCAGCCAAGGGACAGGTAAAGGGGAGACCCAGTACTTC. This encodes CASSQGTGKGETQYF.

V usage is TRBV28 and J usage is TRBJ2-1, with D possibly matching TRBD1 (6 bases). Germline V gene sequence: CDR1 MDHEN, CDR2 SYDVKM. The CDR3 is 16 amino acids. V dropped 5 bases and J dropped 2 bases, with 16 bases sitting between them. The CDR3 sequence: CASSPTGKETYNEQFF. DNA for the CDR3: TGTGCCAGCAGTCCAACAGGGAAGGAGACCTACAATGAGCAGTTCTTC.

The gene calls are TRBV5-1 and TRBJ2-4, with 9 bases aligning to TRBD2. The CDR3 has 20 residues. Germline assignment: CDR1 SGHRS and CDR2 YFSETQ. Unmatched junction bases numbered 15, after V lost 0 bases and J lost 2 bases. CDR3 sequence: CASSLESSGTQDTTKNIQYF. DNA for the CDR3: TGCGCCAGCAGCTTGGAGTCTAGCGGGACCCAAGACACGACCAAAAACATTCAGTACTTC.

The chain couples TRBV6-2 or TRBV6-3 to TRBJ2-3; 9 nucleotides line up with TRBD1. With V trimmed by 5 bases and J by 10 bases, 10 bases remained unmatched. The CDR3 spans 14 residues. CDR1 is MNHEY and CDR2 is SVGEGT in the germline V gene. CDR3 nucleotides: TGTGCCAGCAGTCTTGGGACAGGGAGGTTGGCGCAGTATTTT. Amino acids: CASSLGTGRLAQYF.

The rearrangement links TRBV29-1 to TRBJ1-2, with 10 bases aligning to TRBD1. Germline assignment: CDR1 SQVTM and CDR2 ANQGSEA. There are 12 residues in the CDR3. V lost 5 bases to trimming and J lost 8 bases; unmatched junction nucleotides: 5. CDR3 protein: CSVLGQGSGYTF. The CDR3 nucleotides read TGCAGCGTTCTGGGACAGGGGTCGGGCTACACCTTC.

CDR3 DNA: TGTGCCAGTAGTATAATCGGGAGCTCCTACGAGCAGTACTTC. It translates to CASSIIGSSYEQYF. The chain uses TRBV19 and TRBJ2-7; D may be TRBD2 (6 bases). The length of the CDR3 is 14 residues. The ends were cut back, 2 bases at V and 0 bases at J, with 8 bases in the middle. From germline, CDR1 is LNHDA and CDR2 SQIVND (reference sequence).

Notes on this clone: This same CDR3 is encoded by further DNA sequences in the sample. V usage is TRBV7-2 and J usage is TRBJ2-3, with a weak D call TRBD1 (6 bases). V was trimmed by 5 bases and J by 3 bases, leaving 21 bases between them. The CDR3 runs to 17 residues. Germline CDR1 is SGHTA and CDR2 is FQGNSA. CDR3 amino acids: CASSVSGATWGTDTQYF. Here the CDR3 DNA reads TGTGCCAGCAGCGTATCAGGGGCTACTTGGGGGACAGATACGCAGTATTTT.

The V gene is TRBV7-8, the J gene TRBJ2-2; TRBD1 might be the D (5 bases). This CDR3 comprises 14 residues. The germline V gene has CDR1 SGHVS and CDR2 FQNEAQ. Trimming removed 6 bases from V and 6 bases from J, with 14 bases in between. Here the CDR3 DNA reads TGTGCCAGCAGGAACTACAGGAAGCCCGGGGAGCTGTTTTTT. Protein product: CASRNYRKPGELFF.

The chain uses TRBV5-4 and TRBJ1-1; TRBD1 agrees at 8 bases. J gave up 0 bases and V 4 bases, and 2 bases lay outside the gene matches. This CDR3 is 14 amino acids long. Germline V lookup: CDR1 SGHNT, CDR2 YYREEE (reference sequence). This chain's CDR3 is CASSLQGVNTEAFF. The CDR3 DNA follows: TGTGCCAGCAGCCTACAGGGGGTGAACACTGAAGCTTTCTTT.

The rearrangement links TRBV6-5 to TRBJ1-6; 8 nucleotides line up with TRBD1. V was pared by 0 bases and J by 8 bases, with 6 bases of the junction left unmatched. This CDR3 spans 16 amino acids. CDR1 is MNHEY and CDR2 is SVGAGI in the germline V gene. CDR3 DNA sequence: TGTGCCAGCAGTTACTCGAACAGGGGGGCTGATTCACCCCTCCACTTT. Translation: CASSYSNRGADSPLHF.

V usage is TRBV3-1 (or the pseudogene TRBV3-2) and J usage is TRBJ2-5; TRBD1 aligns across 7 bases. V dropped 1 base and J dropped 13; count of bases not matched to a gene: 3. Germline V gene lookup returns CDR1 LGHDT and CDR2 YNNKEL (reference sequence). This CDR3 has 11 amino acids. This chain's CDR3 is CASSQGTGPYF. Here the CDR3 DNA reads TGTGCCAGCAGCCAAGGGACAGGTCCGTACTTC.

V usage is TRBV29-1 and J usage is TRBJ2-3; possibly TRBD1 for D (5 bases). V lost 1 base and J 6 bases, leaving 20 bases between the germline ends. Per germline, CDR1 SQVTM and CDR2 ANQGSEA. CDR3 length: 16 residues. The CDR3 protein is CSVEAGWPGITDTQYF. CDR3 bases: TGCAGCGTTGAAGCGGGCTGGCCAGGGATAACGGATACGCAGTATTTT.

V usage is TRBV2 and J usage is TRBJ1-6; 10 nucleotides align to TRBD1. With V trimmed by 5 bases and J by 12 bases, 7 bases remained unmatched. This CDR3 comprises 14 residues. The germline CDR1 and CDR2 sequences are SNHLY and FYNNEI. CDR3 sequence reads: CASSLGQGFEPLHF. Here the CDR3 DNA reads TGTGCCAGCAGTCTGGGACAGGGGTTTGAACCCCTCCACTTT.

The V and J genes are TRBV7-9 and TRBJ1-6, with a weak D call TRBD1 (5 bases). Trimming removed 6 bases at V and 8 bases at J, with 17 bases between. Germline CDR1 and CDR2: SEHNR and FQNEAQ (reference sequence). The CDR3 spans 15 residues. The CDR3 protein is CASRPRTTLDSPLHF. The CDR3 coding sequence is TGTGCCAGCAGACCTCGGACAACCCTCGATTCACCCCTCCACTTT. The full variable domain, rest sourced from reference TRBV7-9 and TRBJ1-6, is DTGVSQNPRHKITKRGQNVTFRCDPISEHNRLYWYRQTLGQGPEFLTYFQNEAQLEKSRLLSDRFSAERPKGSFSTLEIQRTEQGDSAMYLCASRPRTTLDSPLHFGNGTRLTVT.

The V gene is TRBV28, the J gene TRBJ1-4; 10 nucleotides align to TRBD1. CDR1 and CDR2 from the germline V gene are MDHEN and SYDVKM. V lost 1 base, J lost 5 bases, and 1 base stayed unmatched. This CDR3 is 15 amino acids long. This CDR3 is CASSLSTGGNEKLFF. The CDR3 nucleotides are TGTGCCAGCAGTTTATCGACAGGGGGCAATGAAAAACTGTTTTTT.

The chain combines TRBV9 with TRBJ1-4, with D possibly matching TRBD1 (5 bases). CDR1 is SGDLS, CDR2 YYNGEE, per germline. Between the trimmed V and J ends, which lost 8 bases and 8 bases, there was a span of 19 bases. The CDR3 totals 14 residues. DNA for the CDR3: TGTGCCAGTCATAGTGGGGCCCTAGGCGAAAAACTGTTTTTT. Translating it yields CASHSGALGEKLFF.